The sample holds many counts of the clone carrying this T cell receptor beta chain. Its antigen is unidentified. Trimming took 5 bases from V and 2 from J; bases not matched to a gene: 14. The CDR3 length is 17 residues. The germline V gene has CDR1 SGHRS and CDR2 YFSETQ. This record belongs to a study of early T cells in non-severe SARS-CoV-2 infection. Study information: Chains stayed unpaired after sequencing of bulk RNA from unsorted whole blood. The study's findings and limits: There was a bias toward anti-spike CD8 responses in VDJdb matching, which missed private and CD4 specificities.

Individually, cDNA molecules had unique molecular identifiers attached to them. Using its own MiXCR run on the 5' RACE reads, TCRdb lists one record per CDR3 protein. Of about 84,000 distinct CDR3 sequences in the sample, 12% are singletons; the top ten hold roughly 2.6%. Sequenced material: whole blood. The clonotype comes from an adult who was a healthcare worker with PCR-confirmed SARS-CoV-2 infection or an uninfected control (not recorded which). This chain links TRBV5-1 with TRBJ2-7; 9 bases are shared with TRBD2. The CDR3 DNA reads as TGCGCCAGCAGGGCTAGCGGGATCTCGTCTAGCACCTACGAGCAGTACTTC. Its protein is CASRASGISSSTYEQYF.